This entry concerns a single TCR beta chain. Its target is not known. This CDR3 is built from 15 residues. Trimming at V came to 4 bases and at J to 5 bases, leaving 9 bases not matched to a gene. CDR1 and CDR2 from the germline V gene are LNHDA and SQIVND (reference sequence). These data belong to a study of T cell repertoires in cytomegalovirus infection. Across the study: Both CMV infection and a matching HLA type were indicated by public TCR beta signatures.

TCRdb used MiXCR to reprocess the reads, holding one entry per CDR3 protein. The sample consists of fewer than 1,000,000 distinct CDR3 sequences, 30% to 40% of them appearing once. This receptor was taken from a human donor in good health (CMV status not recorded). Some clones in this sample may be carry-over from other donors' samples. The sample here was cultured CD8+ T cells from PBMCs, taken from culture after CMV antigen stimulation. The rearrangement uses TRBV19 and TRBJ1-1, with 8 bases aligning to TRBD1. The CDR3 region has the DNA TGTGCCAGTAGTACGGGGACAGGACGAGGGACTGAAGCTTTCTTT. This sequence encodes CASSTGTGRGTEAFF.